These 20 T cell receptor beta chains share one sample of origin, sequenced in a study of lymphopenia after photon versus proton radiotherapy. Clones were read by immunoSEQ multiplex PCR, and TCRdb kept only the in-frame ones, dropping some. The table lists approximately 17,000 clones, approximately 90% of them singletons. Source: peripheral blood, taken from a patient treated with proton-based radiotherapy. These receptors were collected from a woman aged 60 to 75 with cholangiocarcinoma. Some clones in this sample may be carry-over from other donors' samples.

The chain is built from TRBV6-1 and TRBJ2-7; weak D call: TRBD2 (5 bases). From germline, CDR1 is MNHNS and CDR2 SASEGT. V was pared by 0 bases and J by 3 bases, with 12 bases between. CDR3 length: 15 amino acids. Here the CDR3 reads CASSEARNGNYEQYF. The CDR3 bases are TGTGCCAGCAGTGAAGCGCGGAACGGGAACTACGAGCAGTACTTC.

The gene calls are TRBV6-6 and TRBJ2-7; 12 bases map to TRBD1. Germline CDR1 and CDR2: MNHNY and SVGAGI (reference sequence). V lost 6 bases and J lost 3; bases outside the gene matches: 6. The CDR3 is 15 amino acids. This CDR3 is CASRAGQGANYEQYF. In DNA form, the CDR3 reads TGTGCCAGCAGGGCGGGACAGGGGGCGAACTACGAGCAGTACTTC.

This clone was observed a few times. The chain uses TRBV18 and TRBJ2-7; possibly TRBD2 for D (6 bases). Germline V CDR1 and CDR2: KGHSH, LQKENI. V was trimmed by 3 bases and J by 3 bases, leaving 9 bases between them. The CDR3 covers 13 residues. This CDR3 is CASSPWGDYEQYF. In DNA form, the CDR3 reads TGTGCCAGCTCACCCTGGGGGGACTACGAGCAGTACTTC.

In DNA, the CDR3 is TGTGCCACACAGGGGGCGGTGGGGGCCAACGTCCTGACTTTC. Encoded protein: CATQGAVGANVLTF. V is TRBV5-5 and J is TRBJ2-6; TRBD1 matches 9 bases. The ends lost 9 bases at V and 4 bases at J; junction bases unmatched: 5. The CDR3 is 14 amino acids. CDR1 is SGHKS, CDR2 YYEKEE, per germline (reference sequence).

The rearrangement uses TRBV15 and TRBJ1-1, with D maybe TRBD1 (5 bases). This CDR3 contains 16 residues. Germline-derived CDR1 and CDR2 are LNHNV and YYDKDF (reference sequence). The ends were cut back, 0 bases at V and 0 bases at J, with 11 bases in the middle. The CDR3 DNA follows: TGTGCCACCAGCAGAGATCGGGCGGGGGTGAACACTGAAGCTTTCTTT. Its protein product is CATSRDRAGVNTEAFF.

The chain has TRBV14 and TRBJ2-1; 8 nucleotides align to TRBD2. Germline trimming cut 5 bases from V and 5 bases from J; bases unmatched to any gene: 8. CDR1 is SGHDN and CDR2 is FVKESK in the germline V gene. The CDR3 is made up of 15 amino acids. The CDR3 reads CASSGLALGDNEQFF. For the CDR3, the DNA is TGTGCCAGCAGCGGACTAGCCCTCGGGGACAATGAGCAGTTCTTC. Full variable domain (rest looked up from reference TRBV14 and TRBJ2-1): EAGVTQFPSHSVIEKGQTVTLRCDPISGHDNLYWYRRVMGKEIKFLLHFVKESKQDESGMPNNRFLAERTGGTYSTLKVQPAELEDSGVYFCASSGLALGDNEQFFGPGTRLTVL.

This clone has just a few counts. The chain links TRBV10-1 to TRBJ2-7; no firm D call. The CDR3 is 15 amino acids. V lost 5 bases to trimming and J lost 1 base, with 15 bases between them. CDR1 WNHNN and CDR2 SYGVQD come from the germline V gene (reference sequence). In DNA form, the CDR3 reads TGCGCCAGCAGTCCTTACGACGCAGGATCCTACGAGCAGTACTTC. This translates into CASSPYDAGSYEQYF.

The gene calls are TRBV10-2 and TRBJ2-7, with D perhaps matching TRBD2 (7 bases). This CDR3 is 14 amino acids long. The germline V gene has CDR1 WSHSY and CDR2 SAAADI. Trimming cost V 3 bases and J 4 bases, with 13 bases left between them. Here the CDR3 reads CASSDLRGRYEQYF. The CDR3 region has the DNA TGCGCCAGCAGTGACCTGCGGGGGCGTTACGAGCAGTACTTC.

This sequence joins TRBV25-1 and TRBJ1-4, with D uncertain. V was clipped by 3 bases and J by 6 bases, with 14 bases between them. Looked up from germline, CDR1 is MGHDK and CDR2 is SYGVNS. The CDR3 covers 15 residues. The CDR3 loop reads CASSDPVGRYEKLFF. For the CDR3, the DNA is TGTGCCAGCAGTGACCCAGTGGGAAGGTATGAAAAACTGTTTTTT.

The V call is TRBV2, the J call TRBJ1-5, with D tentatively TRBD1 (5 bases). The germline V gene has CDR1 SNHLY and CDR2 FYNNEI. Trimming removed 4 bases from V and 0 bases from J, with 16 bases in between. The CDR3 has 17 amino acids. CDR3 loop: CASSVSGTGLSNQPQHF. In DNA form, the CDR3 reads TGTGCCAGCAGTGTAAGCGGAACAGGACTTAGCAATCAGCCCCAGCATTTT.

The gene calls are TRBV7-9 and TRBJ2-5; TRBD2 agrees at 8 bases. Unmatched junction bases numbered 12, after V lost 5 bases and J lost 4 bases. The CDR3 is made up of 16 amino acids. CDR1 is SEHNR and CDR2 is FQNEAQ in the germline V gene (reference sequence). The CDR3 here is CASSHPRGAGGETQYF. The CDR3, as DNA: TGTGCCAGCAGCCATCCTAGGGGTGCGGGGGGAGAGACCCAGTACTTC.

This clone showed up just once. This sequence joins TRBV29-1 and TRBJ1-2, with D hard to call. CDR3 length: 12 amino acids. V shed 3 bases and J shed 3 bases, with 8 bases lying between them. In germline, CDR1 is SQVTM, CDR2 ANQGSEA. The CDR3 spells CSVDQAYYGYTF. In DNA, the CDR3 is TGCAGCGTTGATCAGGCTTACTATGGCTACACCTTC.

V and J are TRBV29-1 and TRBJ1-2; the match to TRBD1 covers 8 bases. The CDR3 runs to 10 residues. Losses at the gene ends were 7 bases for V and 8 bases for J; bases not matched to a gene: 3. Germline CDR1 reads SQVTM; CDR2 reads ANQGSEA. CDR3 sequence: CSAGGKGYTF. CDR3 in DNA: TGCAGCGCAGGGGGCAAGGGCTACACCTTC.

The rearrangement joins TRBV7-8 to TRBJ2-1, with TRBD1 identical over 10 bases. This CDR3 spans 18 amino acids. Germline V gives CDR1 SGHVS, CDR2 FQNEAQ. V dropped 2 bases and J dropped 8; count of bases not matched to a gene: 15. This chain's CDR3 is CASSLFTPGQGKGDEQFF. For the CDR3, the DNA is TGTGCCAGCAGCTTATTCACACCGGGACAGGGGAAGGGCGATGAGCAGTTCTTC.

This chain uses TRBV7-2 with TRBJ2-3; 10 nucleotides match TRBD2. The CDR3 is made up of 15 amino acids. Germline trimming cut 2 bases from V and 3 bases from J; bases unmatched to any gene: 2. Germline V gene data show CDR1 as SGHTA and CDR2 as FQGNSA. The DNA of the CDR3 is TGTGCCAGCAGCTTATCGGGACTAGCGACAGATACGCAGTATTTT. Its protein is CASSLSGLATDTQYF.

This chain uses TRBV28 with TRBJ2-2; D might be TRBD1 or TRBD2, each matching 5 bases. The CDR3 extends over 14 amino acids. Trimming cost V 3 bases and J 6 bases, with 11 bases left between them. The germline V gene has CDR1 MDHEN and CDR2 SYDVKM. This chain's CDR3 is CASSLGVRAGELFF. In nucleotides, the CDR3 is TGTGCCAGCAGTTTGGGGGTACGGGCCGGGGAGCTGTTTTTT.

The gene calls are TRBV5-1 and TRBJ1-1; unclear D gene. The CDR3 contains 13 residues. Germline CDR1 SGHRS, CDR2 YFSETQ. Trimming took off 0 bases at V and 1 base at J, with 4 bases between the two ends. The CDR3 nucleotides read TGCGCCAGCAGCTTGGGAGGGAACACTGAAGCTTTCTTT. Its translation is CASSLGGNTEAFF.

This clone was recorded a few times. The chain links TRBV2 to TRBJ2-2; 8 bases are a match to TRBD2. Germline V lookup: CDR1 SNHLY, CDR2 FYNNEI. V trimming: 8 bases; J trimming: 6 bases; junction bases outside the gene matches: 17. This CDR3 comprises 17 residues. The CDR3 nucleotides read TGTGCCAGCTGGGGGCTTGGGACGGGAGGGCCGGCCGGGGAGCTGTTTTTT. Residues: CASWGLGTGGPAGELFF.

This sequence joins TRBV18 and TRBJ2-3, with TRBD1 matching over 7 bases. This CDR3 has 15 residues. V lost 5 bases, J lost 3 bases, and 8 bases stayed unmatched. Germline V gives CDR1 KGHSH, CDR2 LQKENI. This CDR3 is CASSARQGWTDTQYF. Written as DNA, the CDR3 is TGTGCCAGCTCAGCGAGACAGGGTTGGACAGATACGCAGTATTTT.

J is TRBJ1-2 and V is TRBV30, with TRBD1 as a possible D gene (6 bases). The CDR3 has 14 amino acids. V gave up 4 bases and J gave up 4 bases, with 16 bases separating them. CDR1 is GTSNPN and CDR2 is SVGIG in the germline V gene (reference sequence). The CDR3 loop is CAWIPGVSLYGYTF. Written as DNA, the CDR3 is TGTGCCTGGATTCCAGGGGTGAGCCTCTATGGCTACACCTTC. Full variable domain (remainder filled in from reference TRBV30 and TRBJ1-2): SQTIHQWPATLVQPVGSPLSLECTVEGTSNPNLYWYRQAAGRGLQLLFYSVGIGQISSEVPQNLSASRPQDRQFILSSKKLLLSDSGFYLCAWIPGVSLYGYTFGSGTRLTVV.